Listed here are 16 T cell receptor beta chains from one sample, sequenced in a study of brain T cells in children with intractable seizures. Sequenced by immunoSEQ multiplex PCR; TCRdb stores in-frame clones only, minus some. The sample consists of 75,000 to 80,000 clones, approximately 94% of them appearing once. The starting material was peripheral blood, obtained at surgery. Receptors originate from a boy younger than two with tuberous sclerosis and intractable seizures.

V and J are TRBV6-5 and TRBJ1-2; D is possibly TRBD1 (6 bases). The CDR3 has 14 amino acids. Trimming left V 3 bases short and J 0 bases short, with 8 bases between. The germline gives CDR1 MNHEY, CDR2 SVGAGI. Written as DNA, the CDR3 is TGTGCCAGCAGTTATCAGGGGACTAACTATGGCTACACCTTC. Amino acid sequence: CASSYQGTNYGYTF.

This chain connects TRBV10-3 to TRBJ2-5; D might be TRBD2 (6 bases). V gave up 4 bases and J gave up 4 bases, with 31 bases separating them. The CDR3 is made up of 20 amino acids. Germline V lookup: CDR1 ENHRY, CDR2 SYGVKD. The CDR3: CAISVKGTRGRGSPLETQYF. In DNA form, the CDR3 reads TGTGCCATCAGTGTTAAAGGGACGCGGGGTAGGGGATCGCCCCTAGAGACCCAGTACTTC.

The chain is built from TRBV6-5 and TRBJ2-7; 7 nucleotides match TRBD1. CDR3 length: 13 amino acids. Per germline, CDR1 MNHEY and CDR2 SVGAGI. Trimming cost V 6 bases and J 0 bases; bases outside gene matches: 2. DNA for the CDR3: TGTGCCAGCAGAGGGACAGCCTCCTACGAGCAGTACTTC. Its translation: CASRGTASYEQYF.

This clone was recorded once. This chain links TRBV7-9 with TRBJ1-3; D not certain. Trimming left V 8 bases short and J 0 bases short, with 8 bases between. The germline V gene encodes CDR1 SEHNR and CDR2 FQNEAQ (reference sequence). The CDR3 consists of 13 residues. The CDR3, as DNA: TGTGCCAGCTGGACGGCCTCTGGAAACACCATATATTTT. Amino acids: CASWTASGNTIYF. The full variable domain, in which reference TRBV7-9 and TRBJ1-3 provide the parts outside the CDR3, is DTGVSQNPRHKITKRGQNVTFRCDPISEHNRLYWYRQTLGQGPEFLTYFQNEAQLEKSRLLSDRFSAERPKGSFSTLEIQRTEQGDSAMYLCASWTASGNTIYFGEGSWLTVV.

The chain links TRBV13 to TRBJ1-6; D might be TRBD1 (6 bases). The CDR3 spans 16 residues. Germline V lookup: CDR1 PRHDT, CDR2 FYEKMQ (reference sequence). V gave up 3 bases and J gave up 0 bases, with 9 bases separating them. CDR3 bases: TGTGCCAGCAGCTTGGGGGCACTCTCCTATAATTCACCCCTCCACTTT. This codes for CASSLGALSYNSPLHF.

This clone was seen only once. The chain joins TRBV18 to TRBJ2-7, with a tentative D call TRBD1 (6 bases). The CDR3 contains 14 residues. The V gene lost 2 bases and the J gene lost 6 bases, with 14 bases spanning the gap. CDR1 is KGHSH and CDR2 is LQKENI in the germline V gene. CDR3 nucleotide sequence: TGTGCCAGCTCACCAGACGTCAGGGGATCCGAGCAGTACTTC. It translates to CASSPDVRGSEQYF.

This chain connects TRBV5-4 to TRBJ2-2; 10 nucleotides agree with TRBD1. CDR1 and CDR2 (germline): SGHNT, YYREEE (reference sequence). V lost 4 bases and J lost 4; bases outside the gene matches: 4. The CDR3 covers 15 residues. Here the CDR3 reads CASSGTGARTGELFF. The CDR3 nucleotides are TGTGCCAGCAGCGGGACAGGGGCCCGCACCGGGGAGCTGTTTTTT.

This clone was seen once. This chain joins TRBV9 and TRBJ1-5; 7 nucleotides align to TRBD1. CDR3 length: 16 amino acids. Germline assignment: CDR1 SGDLS and CDR2 YYNGEE. The V segment lost 0 bases and the J segment 2 bases; nucleotides outside the gene matches: 5. Here the CDR3 DNA reads TGTGCCAGCAGCGTAGGGGGACAGTTCGGCAATCAGCCCCAGCATTTT. Its protein product is CASSVGGQFGNQPQHF.

The V gene is TRBV5-1, the J gene TRBJ2-5, with D perhaps being TRBD1 or TRBD2 (5 bases each). Trimming took 5 bases from V and 3 from J, leaving 14 bases between them. There are 14 residues in the CDR3. Germline lookup yields CDR1 SGHRS and CDR2 YFSETQ. The CDR3 region is CASRPGTTKETQYF. The CDR3 coding sequence is TGCGCCAGCAGACCCGGGACCACTAAAGAGACCCAGTACTTC. The whole variable domain, filled in from reference TRBV5-1 and TRBJ2-5, reads KAGVTQTPRYLIKTRGQQVTLSCSPISGHRSVSWYQQTPGQGLQFLFEYFSETQRNKGNFPGRFSGRQFSNSRSEMNVSTLELGDSALYLCASRPGTTKETQYFGPGTRLLVL.

This chain connects TRBV6-5 to TRBJ1-2, with D maybe TRBD1 (5 bases). Germline lookup yields CDR1 MNHEY and CDR2 SVGAGI. This CDR3 spans 13 amino acids. Trimming cost V 6 bases and J 0 bases, with 8 bases left between them. CDR3 nucleotide sequence: TGTGCCAGCAGCCCGACAGCTAACTATGGCTACACCTTC. Translation gives CASSPTANYGYTF.

The V call is TRBV19, the J call TRBJ2-2; D possibly corresponds to TRBD1 (5 bases). The CDR3 totals 13 residues. Germline CDR1 and CDR2: LNHDA and SQIVND (reference sequence). Between the trimmed V and J ends, which lost 3 bases and 7 bases, there was a span of 9 bases. Here the CDR3 DNA reads TGTGCCAGTAGTATCAGGGATCTCGGGGAGCTGTTTTTT. Its protein is CASSIRDLGELFF.

The chain couples TRBV7-9 to TRBJ2-3; D remains ambiguous. V was shortened by 4 bases and J by 2 bases, with 13 bases between the two germline ends. Looked up from germline, CDR1 is SEHNR and CDR2 is FQNEAQ (reference sequence). CDR3 length: 15 residues. This chain's CDR3 is CASSWAATATDTQYF. For the CDR3, the DNA is TGTGCCAGCAGCTGGGCGGCAACTGCCACAGATACGCAGTATTTT.

The CDR3 sequence: CASSPGSFNEQFF. CDR3 DNA: TGTGCCAGCAGCCCCGGGAGCTTCAATGAGCAGTTCTTC. The chain joins TRBV7-8 to TRBJ2-1, with D possibly matching TRBD2 (6 bases). CDR1 is SGHVS and CDR2 is FQNEAQ in the germline V gene. The CDR3 is 13 amino acids. V lost 5 bases and J lost 6, with 11 bases in between. The complete variable domain, with remaining parts taken from reference TRBV7-8 and TRBJ2-1, reads GAGVSQSPRYKVAKRGQDVALRCDPISGHVSLFWYQQALGQGPEFLTYFQNEAQLDKSGLPSDRFFAERPEGSVSTLKIQRTQQEDSAVYLCASSPGSFNEQFFGPGTRLTVL.

Details on this clone: This same CDR3 is encoded by further DNA sequences in the sample. V and J are TRBV28 and TRBJ2-7; tentative D call: TRBD2 (5 bases). V dropped 7 bases and J dropped 6 bases, with 19 bases sitting between them. Germline V gene sequence: CDR1 MDHEN, CDR2 SYDVKM. The CDR3 runs 14 residues. The CDR3 DNA reads TGTGCCAGCACCCCGGGGTCACCCCTTCTCGAGCAGTACTTC. Translation: CASTPGSPLLEQYF. The whole variable domain, remainder taken from reference TRBV28 and TRBJ2-7, is DVKVTQSSRYLVKRTGEKVFLECVQDMDHENMFWYRQDPGLGLRLIYFSYDVKMKEKGDIPEGYSVSREKKERFSLILESASTNQTSMYLCASTPGSPLLEQYFGPGTRLTVT.

This sequence joins TRBV10-3 and TRBJ1-5; D unresolved. The germline CDR1 and CDR2 sequences are ENHRY and SYGVKD. V was shortened by 3 bases and J by 4 bases, with 16 bases between the two germline ends. There are 16 residues in the CDR3. Here the CDR3 reads CAISDFDEFQNQPQHF. CDR3 coding DNA: TGTGCCATCAGTGATTTCGACGAGTTTCAGAATCAGCCCCAGCATTTT.

This clone was picked up one time. This chain links TRBV19 with TRBJ2-4; the match to TRBD2 covers 8 bases. Unmatched junction bases numbered 9, after V lost 4 bases and J lost 7 bases. This CDR3 is 15 amino acids long. Germline CDR1 reads LNHDA; CDR2 reads SQIVND (reference sequence). The CDR3 bases are TGTGCCAGTAGTAGAGATAGCGGGACCCATAACATTCAGTACTTC. As protein: CASSRDSGTHNIQYF.